The 8 T cell receptor beta chains below all came from one sample that was sequenced in a study of spatial heterogeneity in lung cancer. A single record per CDR3 protein comes from TCRdb applying MiXCR to the 5' RACE reads. The data contain about 6,100 distinct CDR3 sequences, roughly 7.4% of them singletons. The time point here: sample taken at primary tumor resection. This specimen was normal lung tissue next to the tumor, taken at surgery. The source of these receptors is a female donor with early-stage non-small cell lung cancer.

This clonotype was recorded a few times. The V gene is TRBV19, the J gene TRBJ1-2; the D gene is possibly TRBD1 (6 bases). The CDR3 length is 12 residues. The V gene lost 7 bases and the J gene lost 2 bases, with 8 bases spanning the gap. CDR1 and CDR2 (germline): LNHDA, SQIVND (reference sequence). CDR3 bases: TGTGCCAGTATCCAGGGGAACTATGGCTACACCTTC. Translated, it gives CASIQGNYGYTF.

This clonotype is medium-sized by share. The V gene is TRBV5-1, the J gene TRBJ1-1, with 7 nucleotides matching TRBD1. V lost 4 bases to trimming and J lost 4 bases; unmatched junction nucleotides: 10. Germline assignment: CDR1 SGHRS and CDR2 YFSETQ. The CDR3 consists of 15 residues. CDR3 loop: CASSTGQARGTEAFF. As DNA, the CDR3 is TGCGCCAGCAGCACCGGACAGGCTCGGGGCACTGAAGCTTTCTTT.

This clonotype came up a few times. The V gene is TRBV20-1, the J gene TRBJ2-1; no definite D call. The V gene lost 1 base and the J gene lost 4 bases, with 17 bases spanning the gap. In germline, CDR1 is DFQATT, CDR2 SNEGSKA (reference sequence). CDR3 size: 16 residues. Written as DNA, the CDR3 is TGCAGTGCTAGAGCCGGAAGGCAGACCGCTTACAATGAGCAGTTCTTC. Encoded protein: CSARAGRQTAYNEQFF.

The table lists this clonotype with a few counts. The genes are TRBV27 and TRBJ2-7, with D maybe TRBD2 (5 bases). The V gene's germline CDR1 is MNHEY and CDR2 SMNVEV (reference sequence). The CDR3 has 14 amino acids. V dropped 3 bases and J dropped 2 bases, with 11 bases sitting between them. CDR3 loop: CASSFERGTYEQYF. The CDR3 DNA is TGTGCCAGCAGTTTTGAAAGAGGGACCTACGAGCAGTACTTC.

In its sample, this clonotype ranks as medium-sized. This chain links TRBV12-3 or TRBV12-4 with TRBJ2-3, with TRBD1 matching over 7 bases. This CDR3 has 15 residues. Unmatched junction bases numbered 8, after V lost 6 bases and J lost 2 bases. The DNA for the CDR3 is TGTGCCAGCAGCTCCGACAGGGTTTACACAGATACGCAGTATTTT. It encodes CASSSDRVYTDTQYF.

This clonotype is judged medium-sized. V usage is TRBV7-9 and J usage is TRBJ1-4, with a weak D call TRBD1 (5 bases). Germline-derived CDR1 and CDR2 are SEHNR and FQNEAQ (reference sequence). The length of the CDR3 is 16 residues. V shed 4 bases and J shed 8 bases, with 20 bases lying between them. The CDR3 coding sequence is TGTGCCAGCAGCTACTCACAGGACTCCATCGGCGAAAAACTGTTTTTT. Translated, it gives CASSYSQDSIGEKLFF.

In this sample, this clonotype turned up many times. J is TRBJ1-2 and V is TRBV7-2; 9 bases are a match to TRBD1. The CDR3 covers 15 residues. CDR1 and CDR2 (germline): SGHTA, FQGNSA. V shed 5 bases and J 0 bases; nucleotides not matched to a gene: 4. CDR3: CASSRRDRANYGYTF. CDR3 nucleotides: TGTGCCAGCAGCAGAAGGGACAGGGCTAACTATGGCTACACCTTC.

The V call is TRBV5-1, the J call TRBJ2-5, with 10 bases identical to TRBD2. The CDR3 is 16 amino acids. Looked up from germline, CDR1 is SGHRS and CDR2 is YFSETQ. V gave up 5 bases and J gave up 1 base; unmatched junction bases: 8. The CDR3 loop reads CASSTTLAGAQETQYF. CDR3 nucleotide sequence: TGCGCCAGCAGTACCACTCTAGCGGGGGCCCAAGAGACCCAGTACTTC.